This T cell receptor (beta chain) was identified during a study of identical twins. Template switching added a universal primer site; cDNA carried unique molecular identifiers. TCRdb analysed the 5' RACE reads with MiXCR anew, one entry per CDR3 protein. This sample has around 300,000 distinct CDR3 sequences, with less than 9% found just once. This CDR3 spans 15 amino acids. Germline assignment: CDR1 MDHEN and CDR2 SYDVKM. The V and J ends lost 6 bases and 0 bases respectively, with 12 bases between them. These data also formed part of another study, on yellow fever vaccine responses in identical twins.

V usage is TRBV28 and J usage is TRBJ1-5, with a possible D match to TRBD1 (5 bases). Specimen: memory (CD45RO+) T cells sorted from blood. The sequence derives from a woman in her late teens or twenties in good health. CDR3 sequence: CASSGHLYSNQPQHF. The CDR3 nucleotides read TGTGCCAGCAGCGGACACCTTTATAGCAATCAGCCCCAGCATTTT.